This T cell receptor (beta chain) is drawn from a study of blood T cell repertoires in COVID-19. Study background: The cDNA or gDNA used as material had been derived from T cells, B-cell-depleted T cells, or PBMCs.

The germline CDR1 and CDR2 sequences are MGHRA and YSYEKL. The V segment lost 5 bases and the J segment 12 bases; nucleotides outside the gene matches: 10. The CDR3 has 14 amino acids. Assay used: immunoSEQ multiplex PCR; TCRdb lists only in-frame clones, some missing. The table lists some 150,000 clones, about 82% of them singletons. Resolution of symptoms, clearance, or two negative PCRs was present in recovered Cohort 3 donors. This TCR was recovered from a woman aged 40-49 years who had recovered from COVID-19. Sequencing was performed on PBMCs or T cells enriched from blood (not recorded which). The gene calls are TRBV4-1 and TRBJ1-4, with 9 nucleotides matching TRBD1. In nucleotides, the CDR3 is TGCGCCAGCAGCTCAGGACAGGGGTCGGTCGAACTGTTTTTT. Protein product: CASSSGQGSVELFF.